This TCR beta chain was profiled in a study of T-cell memory formation after mild COVID-19. Study findings and constraints: Pre-infection memory carried some responding clones, suggesting that cross-reactive memory joined.

Germline CDR1 reads SGHRS; CDR2 reads YFSETQ. Trimming took 1 base from V and 5 from J, leaving 6 bases between them. This CDR3 is built from 12 residues. Via MiXCR, TCRdb re-called the 5' RACE reads, giving one row per CDR3 protein. The table includes more than 55,000 distinct CDR3 sequences, more than 8% detected once. This clonotype turned up a few times. Its antigen remains unidentified. This receptor was identified in a man aged 18-30 years who had mild COVID-19 (a few samples of this study predate the infection). Cell type and time point are not known. The sequencing input was PBMCs or a T cell subset sorted from them (not recorded which). V usage is TRBV5-1 and J usage is TRBJ1-1; no reliable D call. DNA of the CDR3: TGCGCCAGCAGCTTGAAGGGAACTGAAGCTTTCTTT. Amino acid sequence: CASSLKGTEAFF.